One and the same sample provided the 14 T cell receptor beta chains below, sequenced in a study of T cell clones after liver transplantation. TCRdb's copy holds only in-frame clones and misses some; the assay was immunoSEQ multiplex PCR. This sample has about 20,000 clones, with 80% to 90% found just once. The starting material was CD8+ T cells from blood, obtained 46 months after liver transplant. The receptors were gathered from a human patient who received a liver transplant. Part of the T cell pool may stem from the graft donor.

The chain uses TRBV9 and TRBJ1-2, with D possibly being TRBD1 (5 bases). The V and J ends lost 5 bases and 6 bases respectively, with 11 bases between them. Germline CDR1 reads SGDLS; CDR2 reads YYNGEE. The CDR3 is 12 residues long. The CDR3 nucleotides read TGTGCCAGCAGAGGACATAGAGATGGCTACACCTTC. This encodes CASRGHRDGYTF. The variable domain in full, with the rest retrieved from reference TRBV9 and TRBJ1-2, is DSGVTQTPKHLITATGQRVTLRCSPRSGDLSVYWYQQSLDQGLQFLIQYYNGEERAKGNILERFSAQQFPDLHSELNLSSLELGDSALYFCASRGHRDGYTFGSGTRLTVV.

The chain combines TRBV5-4 with TRBJ2-1; TRBD2 aligns across 9 bases. Germline lookup yields CDR1 SGHNT and CDR2 YYREEE (reference sequence). The CDR3 contains 16 residues. J lost 9 bases, V lost 0 bases, and 10 bases had no gene match. This chain's CDR3 is CASSLGGLARGGEQFF. CDR3 coding DNA: TGTGCCAGCAGCTTGGGAGGACTAGCGAGGGGGGGTGAGCAGTTCTTC.

The chain combines TRBV4-3 with TRBJ2-7; tentative D call: TRBD1 (6 bases). Per germline, CDR1 LGHNA and CDR2 YSLEER. The CDR3 spans 13 residues. V shed 4 bases and J shed 3 bases, with 10 bases lying between them. The CDR3 reads CASSLGGSYEQYF. For the CDR3, the DNA is TGCGCCAGCAGCCTAGGGGGAAGCTACGAGCAGTACTTC.

This rearrangement joins TRBV18 to TRBJ2-7; TRBD1 matches 10 bases. Trimming at V came to 0 bases and at J to 6 bases, leaving 11 bases not matched to a gene. CDR3 length: 17 residues. Germline V gene lookup returns CDR1 KGHSH and CDR2 LQKENI. CDR3 nucleotide sequence: TGTGCCAGCTCACCACCGGGACCGGGACAGGGGCGGAGCGAGCAGTACTTC. Encoded protein: CASSPPGPGQGRSEQYF. The variable domain in full, with the rest retrieved from reference TRBV18 and TRBJ2-7, is NAGVMQNPRHLVRRRGQEARLRCSPMKGHSHVYWYRQLPEEGLKFMVYLQKENIIDESGMPKERFSAEFPKEGPSILRIQQVVRGDSAAYFCASSPPGPGQGRSEQYFGPGTRLTVT.

The chain is built from TRBV9 and TRBJ1-1; tentatively, D is TRBD1 (5 bases). Germline-derived CDR1 and CDR2 are SGDLS and YYNGEE. V was pared by 4 bases and J by 0 bases, with 13 bases between. The CDR3 totals 15 residues. CDR3 sequence: CASSHLKGMNTEAFF. Here the CDR3 DNA reads TGTGCCAGCAGCCACCTTAAGGGGATGAACACTGAAGCTTTCTTT.

This rearrangement joins TRBV4-2 to TRBJ2-7; D might be TRBD1 (5 bases). Germline V gives CDR1 LGHNA, CDR2 YNFKEQ. V lost 0 bases to trimming and J lost 9 bases, with 24 bases between them. CDR3 size: 17 residues. In nucleotides, the CDR3 is TGTGCCAGCAGCCAAGAGGGGTTAGGTGGGGCCCCGGGCGGGCAGTACTTC. This codes for CASSQEGLGGAPGGQYF.

V gene TRBV4-2 combines with J gene TRBJ2-2; D gene ambiguous. The CDR3 spans 14 residues. V lost 3 bases and J lost 4, with 9 bases in between. Germline CDR1 reads LGHNA; CDR2 reads YNFKEQ. DNA of the CDR3: TGTGCCAGCAGCCAGCCGACTCTCACCGGGGAGCTGTTTTTT. Translated, it gives CASSQPTLTGELFF.

The chain has TRBV19 and TRBJ2-1; 9 bases fit TRBD2. Germline values: CDR1 LNHDA, CDR2 SQIVND (reference sequence). This CDR3 is 16 amino acids long. After removal of 5 bases from V and 3 bases from J, the junction contained 8 bases not matched to a gene. CDR3 sequence (DNA): TGTGCCAGTAGTGGTATTCTAGCGGGACGCTACAATGAGCAGTTCTTC. Residues: CASSGILAGRYNEQFF.

V gene TRBV5-1 combines with J gene TRBJ2-7; 10 bases match TRBD1. Trimming at V came to 3 bases and at J to 0 bases, leaving 0 bases not matched to a gene. Germline CDR1 SGHRS, CDR2 YFSETQ. The CDR3 contains 14 residues. The CDR3 region is CASSWTGGSYEQYF. The CDR3 nucleotides are TGCGCCAGCAGCTGGACAGGGGGCTCCTACGAGCAGTACTTC. Filled out from reference TRBV5-1 and TRBJ2-7, the complete variable domain reads KAGVTQTPRYLIKTRGQQVTLSCSPISGHRSVSWYQQTPGQGLQFLFEYFSETQRNKGNFPGRFSGRQFSNSRSEMNVSTLELGDSALYLCASSWTGGSYEQYFGPGTRLTVT.

This chain uses TRBV9 with TRBJ2-2; 14 bases line up with TRBD2. Germline V CDR1 and CDR2: SGDLS, YYNGEE. J was trimmed by 3 bases and V by 8 bases; bases with no gene match: 9. The CDR3 is 17 amino acids. CDR3 sequence: CASHDGTSGSDTGELFF. The DNA of the CDR3 is TGTGCCAGTCACGACGGGACTAGCGGGAGCGACACCGGGGAGCTGTTTTTT.

The chain links TRBV7-9 to TRBJ2-1; 8 nucleotides match TRBD2. J lost 1 base, V lost 4 bases, and 6 bases had no gene match. The germline V gene encodes CDR1 SEHNR and CDR2 FQNEAQ (reference sequence). This CDR3 is built from 16 residues. CDR3 residues: CASSSLSGRSYNEQFF. In DNA, the CDR3 is TGTGCCAGCAGCTCCCTGAGCGGGAGATCCTACAATGAGCAGTTCTTC.

The chain recombines TRBV7-8 with TRBJ2-3; the D gene could be TRBD1 or TRBD2 (5 bases each). Germline V CDR1 and CDR2: SGHVS, FQNEAQ. V lost 5 bases to trimming and J lost 0 bases, with 12 bases between them. This CDR3 has 15 amino acids. The CDR3 bases are TGTGCCAGCAGCCGGGGACGACATAGCACAGATACGCAGTATTTT. It specifies CASSRGRHSTDTQYF.

The V call is TRBV27, the J call TRBJ2-7, with D possibly being TRBD1 (6 bases). CDR1 and CDR2 from the germline V gene are MNHEY and SMNVEV (reference sequence). This CDR3 has 11 residues. The V end lost 5 bases, the J end lost 7 bases, and 9 bases lay between the germline ends. CDR3 sequence (DNA): TGTGCCAGCAGTAGGGGGTTAGAGCAGTACTTC. As protein: CASSRGLEQYF.

The chain employs TRBV28 and TRBJ2-7; D remains unclear. The CDR3 loop spans 14 amino acids. Looked up from germline, CDR1 is MDHEN and CDR2 is SYDVKM. With 3 bases removed from V and 1 base from J, the gap between germline ends came to 10 bases. The CDR3 DNA reads as TGTGCCAGCAGTTTCGGATTAGGGTCCTACGAGCAGTACTTC. Amino acids: CASSFGLGSYEQYF.